The 29 T cell receptor beta chains below were found in one sample sequenced in a study of vaccination effects on CD4 cells after COVID-19. The culture ran for approximately 11 days before CD4+ T cells were isolated. Participants were given two doses of BNT162b2 or mRNA-1273 vaccine. Here immunoSEQ multiplex PCR was the method, and the copy in TCRdb shows in-frame clones only, minus some. This repertoire shows tens of thousands of clones, around 71% found once; its top ten account for roughly 8%. No antigens are known for them. The source was CD4+ T cells from PBMCs cultured without peptide, collected after COVID-19 vaccination. These receptors were collected from a human donor who received a COVID-19 vaccine.

The sample holds a few counts of this clone. J is TRBJ1-6 and V is TRBV18; D gene uncertain. CDR3 length: 13 residues. Germline V gene lookup returns CDR1 KGHSH and CDR2 LQKENI. V was trimmed by 0 bases and J by 11 bases, leaving 8 bases between them. This CDR3 reads CASSPPGFPPLHF. The CDR3 DNA reads TGTGCCAGCTCACCACCGGGTTTTCCACCCCTCCACTTT.

The chain joins TRBV4-2 to TRBJ2-1; 7 positions match TRBD2. The CDR3 covers 20 residues. With 0 bases clipped from V and 4 bases from J, the junction kept 18 bases outside the gene matches. Germline lookup yields CDR1 LGHNA and CDR2 YNFKEQ. CDR3 DNA sequence: TGTGCCAGCAGCCAAGACCCTGCTGGAATTGGACTAGTTAGTTACAATGAGCAGTTCTTC. Translating gives CASSQDPAGIGLVSYNEQFF.

V and J are TRBV18 and TRBJ2-1; 11 bases are shared with TRBD2. In germline, CDR1 is KGHSH, CDR2 LQKENI. The V segment lost 0 bases and the J segment 7 bases; nucleotides outside the gene matches: 2. The CDR3 extends over 15 amino acids. The CDR3 DNA sequence: TGTGCCAGCTCACCACCTAGCGGGGGGGGGAATGAGCAGTTCTTC. Amino acids: CASSPPSGGGNEQFF.

The DNA for the CDR3 is TGTGCCAGCAGTGAGACAGGGGACTCACCCCTCCACTTT. Amino acid sequence: CASSETGDSPLHF. The chain is built from TRBV6-1 and TRBJ1-6; TRBD1 aligns across 8 bases. The V gene end was trimmed by 3 bases and the J gene end by 10 bases; junction bases not matched to a gene: 2. This CDR3 is 13 amino acids long. CDR1 is MNHNS and CDR2 is SASEGT in the germline V gene.

This clone was counted a few times. The chain links TRBV27 to TRBJ1-2; the D is unclear. Germline loops: CDR1 MNHEY, CDR2 SMNVEV (reference sequence). Trimming cost V 5 bases and J 1 base, with 14 bases left between them. The CDR3 runs to 15 residues. This CDR3 reads CASSPLQAVNYGYTF. CDR3 in DNA: TGTGCCAGCAGTCCCCTTCAGGCGGTTAACTATGGCTACACCTTC.

V and J are TRBV18 and TRBJ1-3, with 7 positions matching TRBD1. Germline loops: CDR1 KGHSH, CDR2 LQKENI. The trim removed 3 bases at V and 4 bases at J, leaving 3 bases unmatched. The CDR3 runs 14 residues. The CDR3 region has the DNA TGTGCCAGCTCACCTCCGGGACAGGGAAACACCATATATTTT. Amino acids: CASSPPGQGNTIYF.

The V call is TRBV29-1, the J call TRBJ2-7, with 8 bases identical to TRBD2. The CDR3 is 13 residues long. V lost 7 bases to trimming and J lost 1 base; unmatched junction nucleotides: 6. Germline V gene lookup returns CDR1 SQVTM and CDR2 ANQGSEA. The CDR3 is CSALGLVSYEQYF. Written as DNA, the CDR3 is TGCAGCGCCCTGGGACTAGTATCCTACGAGCAGTACTTC.

J is TRBJ2-1 and V is TRBV11-3; 8 nucleotides agree with TRBD2. V lost 0 bases and J lost 3; bases outside the gene matches: 7. The CDR3 consists of 17 residues. Germline lookup yields CDR1 SGHNT and CDR2 YENEEA. CDR3 amino acids: CASSLDPPGGFYNEQFF. In DNA form, the CDR3 reads TGTGCCAGCAGCTTAGATCCCCCGGGGGGGTTCTACAATGAGCAGTTCTTC.

The DNA for the CDR3 is TGTGCCAGCACCGCGACAGGAGCCTCCACCATATATTTT. Amino acid sequence: CASTATGASTIYF. The chain recombines TRBV7-8 with TRBJ1-3; perhaps TRBD1 as D (6 bases). The CDR3 loop spans 13 amino acids. Germline V gene data show CDR1 as SGHVS and CDR2 as FQNEAQ. Trimming pared 7 bases from V and 9 bases from J, leaving 16 bases between.

The chain couples TRBV5-1 to TRBJ2-7; 7 bases agree with TRBD1. In germline, CDR1 is SGHRS, CDR2 YFSETQ. V lost 4 bases and J lost 1; bases outside the gene matches: 8. This CDR3 comprises 15 residues. The CDR3 nucleotides read TGCGCCAGCAGCGTTATGACAGGGAGTTCCTACGAGCAGTACTTC. Amino acids: CASSVMTGSSYEQYF.

This clone has a single count. DNA of the CDR3: TGTGCCAGCAGCTTACACGAAGTGGGGGAGACCCAGTACTTC. It translates to CASSLHEVGETQYF. This chain connects TRBV7-9 to TRBJ2-5; D uncertain. The CDR3 runs 14 residues. Between the trimmed V and J ends, which lost 2 bases and 5 bases, there was a span of 12 bases. Germline assignment: CDR1 SEHNR and CDR2 FQNEAQ (reference sequence). The complete variable domain, with remaining parts taken from reference TRBV7-9 and TRBJ2-5, reads DTGVSQNPRHKITKRGQNVTFRCDPISEHNRLYWYRQTLGQGPEFLTYFQNEAQLEKSRLLSDRFSAERPKGSFSTLEIQRTEQGDSAMYLCASSLHEVGETQYFGPGTRLLVL.

The chain joins TRBV3-1 (or the pseudogene TRBV3-2) to TRBJ2-3, with a tentative D call TRBD2 (7 bases). Trimming took off 4 bases at V and 6 bases at J, with 20 bases between the two ends. In germline, CDR1 is LGHDT, CDR2 YNNKEL (reference sequence). The CDR3 consists of 16 residues. The CDR3 DNA follows: TGTGCCAGCAGCCCACTCATAGGGGGGGCCACGGATACGCAGTATTTT. Amino acid sequence: CASSPLIGGATDTQYF.

This sequence joins TRBV6-5 and TRBJ2-5; D perhaps matches TRBD2 (6 bases). V was shortened by 3 bases and J by 3 bases, with 17 bases between the two germline ends. The CDR3 runs to 16 residues. Germline V gives CDR1 MNHEY, CDR2 SVGAGI. For the CDR3, the DNA is TGTGCCAGCAGTTATCCCCCTGGCGGGGTAAAAGAGACCCAGTACTTC. It codes for CASSYPPGGVKETQYF.

The chain joins TRBV19 to TRBJ2-6; maybe TRBD1 (6 bases). The CDR3 runs 17 residues. Trimming took 5 bases from V and 0 from J, leaving 14 bases between them. Germline V lookup: CDR1 LNHDA, CDR2 SQIVND (reference sequence). The CDR3 here is CASSQGHRSSGANVLTF. CDR3 DNA sequence: TGTGCCAGTAGTCAGGGACATCGAAGCTCTGGGGCCAACGTCCTGACTTTC.

The gene calls are TRBV11-2 and TRBJ2-7; D call uncertain. Trimming took 4 bases from V and 4 from J, leaving 5 bases between them. The CDR3 is 11 amino acids. Germline V gives CDR1 SGHAT, CDR2 FQNNGV. CDR3 amino acids: CASSYQYEQYF. CDR3 DNA sequence: TGTGCCAGCAGCTACCAGTACGAGCAGTACTTC.

This chain links TRBV29-1 with TRBJ2-7, with 7 nucleotides matching TRBD1. With V trimmed by 4 bases and J by 5 bases, 11 bases remained unmatched. Germline CDR1 is SQVTM and CDR2 is ANQGSEA. The CDR3 contains 14 residues. Written as DNA, the CDR3 is TGCAGCGTTGGATTTCGGACAGGAATAAACGAGCAGTACTTC. Amino acid sequence: CSVGFRTGINEQYF.

The sample holds a few counts of this clone. The chain links TRBV4-1 to TRBJ2-1; D possibly corresponds to TRBD1 (5 bases). The germline CDR1 and CDR2 sequences are MGHRA and YSYEKL. CDR3 size: 16 residues. V was shortened by 1 base and J by 4 bases, with 14 bases between the two germline ends. CDR3 residues: CASSQVDMGLYNEQFF. The CDR3 DNA sequence: TGCGCCAGCAGCCAAGTTGACATGGGGCTTTACAATGAGCAGTTCTTC.

This chain uses TRBV18 with TRBJ1-1, with D tentatively TRBD1 (5 bases). This CDR3 has 15 amino acids. The germline V gene encodes CDR1 KGHSH and CDR2 LQKENI. Between the trimmed V and J ends, which lost 1 base and 4 bases, there was a span of 13 bases. This CDR3 reads CASSPRGAWITEAFF. DNA of the CDR3: TGTGCCAGCTCACCACGCGGGGCGTGGATCACTGAAGCTTTCTTT.

The V gene is TRBV3-1 (or the pseudogene TRBV3-2), the J gene TRBJ1-3, with D uncertain. CDR1 is LGHDT and CDR2 is YNNKEL in the germline V gene (reference sequence). Trimming took off 6 bases at V and 0 bases at J, with 18 bases between the two ends. The CDR3 contains 17 residues. The CDR3 loop is CASSGIGGILSGNTIYF. The CDR3 region has the DNA TGTGCCAGCAGTGGTATTGGCGGAATCCTCTCTGGAAACACCATATATTTT.

The chain has TRBV19 and TRBJ2-5; 7 nucleotides agree with TRBD2. From germline, CDR1 is LNHDA and CDR2 SQIVND (reference sequence). This CDR3 is built from 15 residues. Trimming at V came to 4 bases and at J to 1 base, leaving 6 bases not matched to a gene. CDR3 region: CASSTTSALQETQYF. CDR3 nucleotides: TGTGCCAGTAGTACAACTAGCGCACTCCAAGAGACCCAGTACTTC.

The chain joins TRBV29-1 to TRBJ2-5; the match to TRBD1 covers 10 bases. V gave up 7 bases and J gave up 4 bases; unmatched junction bases: 15. The V gene's germline CDR1 is SQVTM and CDR2 ANQGSEA. The CDR3 consists of 16 residues. In nucleotides, the CDR3 is TGCAGCGCGAGACAGGGGGCACTTTTTTTGGTAGAGACCCAGTACTTC. Its protein product is CSARQGALFLVETQYF.

J is TRBJ2-1 and V is TRBV30, with no clear D. V lost 0 bases and J 6 bases, leaving 9 bases between the germline ends. This CDR3 is 13 amino acids long. Germline CDR1 reads GTSNPN; CDR2 reads SVGIG (reference sequence). The CDR3 spells CAWSVYPPNEQFF. CDR3 in DNA: TGTGCCTGGAGTGTTTACCCCCCCAATGAGCAGTTCTTC.

This chain uses TRBV4-1 with TRBJ1-1; a weak D match, TRBD1 (5 bases). The V end lost 1 base, the J end lost 0 bases, and 15 bases lay between the germline ends. CDR1 MGHRA and CDR2 YSYEKL come from the germline V gene. The CDR3 runs to 17 residues. The CDR3 here is CASSQGHGGRMNTEAFF. The CDR3 DNA is TGCGCCAGCAGCCAAGGGCACGGGGGAAGAATGAACACTGAAGCTTTCTTT.

V and J are TRBV3-1 (or the pseudogene TRBV3-2) and TRBJ2-7; D perhaps matches TRBD1 (5 bases). The V and J ends lost 5 bases and 0 bases respectively, with 5 bases between them. CDR1 is LGHDT and CDR2 is YNNKEL in the germline V gene (reference sequence). This CDR3 spans 12 amino acids. The CDR3 reads CASSTGSYEQYF. The CDR3 coding sequence is TGTGCCAGCAGCACAGGCTCCTACGAGCAGTACTTC.

The chain combines TRBV6-5 with TRBJ2-1; D is perhaps TRBD2 (5 bases). In germline, CDR1 is MNHEY, CDR2 SVGAGI. CDR3 length: 15 amino acids. With 6 bases removed from V and 5 bases from J, the gap between germline ends came to 17 bases. In DNA form, the CDR3 reads TGTGCCAGCAGCCCCGGGAACCGGCGAAACAATGAGCAGTTCTTC. Translation: CASSPGNRRNNEQFF.

This clone was seen only a few times. The V call is TRBV2, the J call TRBJ2-7, with D perhaps matching TRBD1 (6 bases). The V end was cut by 1 base, the J end by 7 bases, with 8 bases between. CDR3 length equals 12 residues. Germline CDR1 is SNHLY and CDR2 is FYNNEI. CDR3 sequence: CASSEERGEQYF. The CDR3 DNA reads TGTGCCAGCAGTGAAGAGAGGGGGGAGCAGTACTTC.

This clone was observed a few times. The V gene is TRBV30, the J gene TRBJ2-2, with D uncertain. The CDR3 totals 13 residues. In germline, CDR1 is GTSNPN, CDR2 SVGIG (reference sequence). V was cut by 2 bases and J by 1 base, with 5 bases left in between. CDR3 protein: CAWSRLNTGELFF. Written as DNA, the CDR3 is TGTGCCTGGAGTCGGCTGAACACCGGGGAGCTGTTTTTT.

This chain links TRBV20-1 with TRBJ2-7; D not resolved. This CDR3 has 11 amino acids. Trimming stripped 7 bases from V and 1 base from J, with 8 bases between. Germline V lookup: CDR1 DFQATT, CDR2 SNEGSKA (reference sequence). The CDR3 DNA sequence: TGCAGTGTTTGGTTTTCCTACGAGCAGTACTTC. Residues: CSVWFSYEQYF.

This clone was seen only once. The chain uses TRBV11-2 and TRBJ2-5; 9 bases are shared with TRBD2. The V gene's germline CDR1 is SGHAT and CDR2 FQNNGV. V trimming: 2 bases; J trimming: 5 bases; junction bases outside the gene matches: 9. The CDR3 runs to 16 residues. CDR3 sequence: CASSLLGGGAQETQYF. Here the CDR3 DNA reads TGTGCCAGCAGCTTACTAGGCGGGGGGGCTCAGGAGACCCAGTACTTC.